The present T cell receptor (beta chain) was sequenced within a study of patients and donors after allogeneic stem cell transplantation. TCRdb passed the RT-PCR reads through MiXCR, listing each CDR3 protein once. In the table there are some 17,000 distinct CDR3 sequences, 27% of which are singletons. The CDR3 contains 13 residues. V dropped 5 bases and J dropped 6 bases, with 10 bases sitting between them. The clonotype comes from a human donor who was either an allogeneic HSCT recipient or a stem cell or donor lymphocyte infusion donor (not recorded which). It is not recorded whose cells these are; they may come from a transplant donor. The sequenced sample consisted of blood, either unsorted or a sorted T cell fraction (not recorded which). The rearrangement uses TRBV12-3 or TRBV12-4 and TRBJ1-4; unclear D gene. The CDR3 DNA sequence: TGTGCCAGCAGTGCCCGACCTTATGAAAAACTGTTTTTT. Translated, it gives CASSARPYEKLFF.